Following are 17 T cell receptor beta chains from one sample sequenced in a study of beta chain features in type 1 diabetes. As every portion of the isolated RNA was reverse transcribed, the sequencing read expressed TCRB transcripts. Here immunoSEQ multiplex PCR was the method, and the copy in TCRdb shows in-frame clones only, minus some. Of more than 300,000 clones in the sample, roughly 8% were seen once. Specimen: central memory CD4+ T cells from blood. Receptors originate from a woman aged 18 to 35 in good health.

The sample holds many counts of this clone. The J gene is TRBJ1-4, the V gene TRBV13; possibly TRBD1 for D (5 bases). From germline, CDR1 is PRHDT and CDR2 FYEKMQ (reference sequence). The CDR3 length is 16 residues. Trimming removed 5 bases from V and 5 bases from J, with 18 bases in between. The CDR3 DNA follows: TGTGCCAGCAGCAGCTCAGACAGACAGCTAAATGAAAAACTGTTTTTT. Its translation: CASSSSDRQLNEKLFF.

V and J are TRBV11-1 and TRBJ2-3; 11 positions match TRBD2. The CDR3 sequence is 15 residues long. Per germline, CDR1 SGHAT and CDR2 FQDESV (reference sequence). V dropped 1 base and J dropped 7; count of bases not matched to a gene: 4. CDR3 in DNA: TGTGCCAGCAGCTTAGTAGCGGGAGGGCCCTATACGCAGTATTTT. Translation gives CASSLVAGGPYTQYF.

The chain recombines TRBV7-3 with TRBJ1-2; perhaps TRBD1 as D (5 bases). Germline V CDR1 and CDR2: SGHTA, FQGTGA. V was trimmed by 5 bases and J by 0 bases, leaving 13 bases between them. This CDR3 comprises 15 residues. The CDR3 region is CASSPRPGPNYGYTF. CDR3 coding DNA: TGTGCCAGCAGCCCACGGCCAGGGCCTAACTATGGCTACACCTTC. The full variable domain, completed using reference TRBV7-3 and TRBJ1-2, is GAGVSQTPSNKVTEKGKYVELRCDPISGHTALYWYRQSLGQGPEFLIYFQGTGAADDSGLPNDRFFAVRPEGSVSTLKIQRTERGDSAVYLCASSPRPGPNYGYTFGSGTRLTVV.

The chain recombines TRBV4-3 with TRBJ2-5, with 9 bases lining up with TRBD2. V shed 4 bases, J shed 2 bases, and the junction held 5 bases outside the gene matches. The CDR3 has 15 amino acids. Germline V gene lookup returns CDR1 LGHNA and CDR2 YSLEER. DNA of the CDR3: TGCGCCAGCAGCCTGCGGGAGGGCCCTCAAGAGACCCAGTACTTC. Amino acids: CASSLREGPQETQYF.

Only a few counts were recorded for this clone. The genes are TRBV6-5 and TRBJ1-1, with TRBD1 as a possible D gene (5 bases). The length of the CDR3 is 15 residues. The V end was cut by 0 bases, the J end by 1 base, with 9 bases between. Germline lookup yields CDR1 MNHEY and CDR2 SVGAGI. The DNA for the CDR3 is TGTGCCAGCAGTTACTCTCCAGGGAGGAACACTGAAGCTTTCTTT. Translated, it gives CASSYSPGRNTEAFF.

The chain uses TRBV7-2 and TRBJ2-4; D gene unclear. The germline V and J ends were trimmed by 5 bases and 3 bases, with 17 bases remaining between them. The germline V gene encodes CDR1 SGHTA and CDR2 FQGNSA. There are 16 residues in the CDR3. DNA of the CDR3: TGTGCCAGCAGCCCAAGTCATGAGAGGTACAAAAACATTCAGTACTTC. Its translation is CASSPSHERYKNIQYF.

Regarding this clone: This specimen includes other DNA sequences encoding the same CDR3. The rearrangement links TRBV5-1 to TRBJ2-3; 8 positions match TRBD2. From germline, CDR1 is SGHRS and CDR2 YFSETQ. Trimming took 4 bases from V and 1 from J; bases not matched to a gene: 2. The CDR3 runs to 14 residues. The DNA of the CDR3 is TGCGCCAGCAGCCTGGGACTAGGCACAGATACGCAGTATTTT. Translated, it gives CASSLGLGTDTQYF. Full variable domain (remainder filled in from reference TRBV5-1 and TRBJ2-3): KAGVTQTPRYLIKTRGQQVTLSCSPISGHRSVSWYQQTPGQGLQFLFEYFSETQRNKGNFPGRFSGRQFSNSRSEMNVSTLELGDSALYLCASSLGLGTDTQYFGPGTRLTVL.

The rearrangement joins TRBV9 to TRBJ2-3; TRBD2 is a possible D gene (5 bases). V was cut by 4 bases and J by 6 bases, with 12 bases left in between. The CDR3 has 13 amino acids. In germline, CDR1 is SGDLS, CDR2 YYNGEE. The CDR3, as DNA: TGTGCCAGCAGCATAAGTCGAGGGGATACGCAGTATTTT. Protein sequence: CASSISRGDTQYF.

This rearrangement joins TRBV5-1 to TRBJ2-7; 8 nucleotides line up with TRBD1. Trimming at V came to 4 bases and at J to 3 bases, leaving 6 bases not matched to a gene. The CDR3 loop spans 14 amino acids. In germline, CDR1 is SGHRS, CDR2 YFSETQ. The CDR3 region has the DNA TGCGCCAGCAGCGTGGACAGGGCTCTCTACGAGCAGTACTTC. It encodes CASSVDRALYEQYF.

This chain's CDR3 is CASSQDGTGNEKLFF. Written as DNA, the CDR3 is TGTGCCAGCAGCCAAGATGGGACAGGGAATGAAAAACTGTTTTTT. This chain uses TRBV4-2 with TRBJ1-4, with TRBD1 matching 9 bases. The CDR3 runs 15 residues. Germline values: CDR1 LGHNA, CDR2 YNFKEQ. Trimming cost V 0 bases and J 5 bases; bases outside gene matches: 1.

The V and J genes are TRBV18 and TRBJ2-7; D could derive from TRBD1 or TRBD2 (7 bases each). The CDR3 covers 15 residues. V lost 6 bases and J 5 bases, leaving 20 bases between the germline ends. Germline V gives CDR1 KGHSH, CDR2 LQKENI. CDR3 sequence: CASSRALQGRDEQYF. In DNA form, the CDR3 reads TGTGCCAGCTCTCGAGCCCTACAGGGGAGGGACGAGCAGTACTTC.

This clone has just a few counts. The gene calls are TRBV4-2 and TRBJ1-5, with TRBD1 as a possible D gene (5 bases). Trimming took off 0 bases at V and 3 bases at J, with 12 bases between the two ends. Germline CDR1 reads LGHNA; CDR2 reads YNFKEQ. The CDR3 runs 16 residues. The CDR3 coding sequence is TGTGCCAGCAGCCAAGATCGGGACGGGGCCAATCAGCCCCAGCATTTT. The encoded protein is CASSQDRDGANQPQHF.

The chain is built from TRBV7-8 and TRBJ2-1; D is ambiguous. V was clipped by 1 base and J by 10 bases, with 11 bases between them. Germline CDR1 reads SGHVS; CDR2 reads FQNEAQ. The CDR3 extends over 13 amino acids. The CDR3 sequence: CASSLVWGREQFF. The CDR3 coding sequence is TGTGCCAGCAGCTTAGTGTGGGGAAGGGAGCAGTTCTTC.

This clone was detected many times. This chain joins TRBV19 and TRBJ2-1; 12 nucleotides match TRBD2. Germline CDR1 LNHDA, CDR2 SQIVND (reference sequence). The CDR3 length is 16 residues. The V gene end was trimmed by 2 bases and the J gene end by 6 bases; junction bases not matched to a gene: 5. The CDR3 nucleotides are TGTGCCAGTAGTATACAAGCTAGCGGGAGGGCCAATGAGCAGTTCTTC. Amino acid sequence: CASSIQASGRANEQFF.

V is TRBV19 and J is TRBJ2-3; TRBD2 agrees at 7 bases. Germline CDR1 LNHDA, CDR2 SQIVND (reference sequence). CDR3 length: 13 amino acids. The V gene end was trimmed by 8 bases and the J gene end by 4 bases; junction bases not matched to a gene: 6. The CDR3 nucleotides are TGTGCCAGTTCGCGGGAGAGTGCAGATACGCAGTATTTT. Translated, it gives CASSRESADTQYF.

The chain carries TRBV7-2 and TRBJ1-2, with TRBD1 matching 7 bases. The CDR3 contains 13 residues. The V segment lost 5 bases and the J segment 9 bases; nucleotides outside the gene matches: 9. Per germline, CDR1 SGHTA and CDR2 FQGNSA. CDR3 coding DNA: TGTGCCAGCAGCCGAGACCTGACAGGGAGCTACACCTTC. Translated: CASSRDLTGSYTF.

The rearrangement uses TRBV27 and TRBJ1-2; 9 bases align to TRBD1. The CDR3 is 15 amino acids. Germline V lookup: CDR1 MNHEY, CDR2 SMNVEV (reference sequence). The V segment lost 8 bases and the J segment 4 bases; nucleotides outside the gene matches: 11. The chain's CDR3 is CASRVGGQGAYGYTF. The DNA of the CDR3 is TGTGCCAGCCGTGTCGGGGGACAGGGCGCCTATGGCTACACCTTC.